These T cell receptor beta chains were read from a single sample in a study of cytomegalovirus exposure and HLA in healthy donors. The assay was immunoSEQ multiplex PCR, and TCRdb's table has in-frame clones only and misses some. The table has roughly 200,000 clones, around 76% seen once. Material: PBMCs. These receptors originate from a man aged 30 to 45 in good health and CMV-seronegative. CDR3s include the opening cysteine and the closing phenylalanine or tryptophan. The D gene is left open where the match is weak. Some rows mark clone size as missing; the rest say once, few, many or name a class of expanded clone.

>TRBJ1-4|TRBV14|-|14|-
TGTGCCAGCAGCCTCAGGGCGTCTAATGAAAAACTGTTTTTT
CASSLRASNEKLFF
>TRBJ2-2|TRBV6-1|-|13|-
TGTGCCAGCTCTCCAGGGGATACCGGGGAGCTGTTTTTT
CASSPGDTGELFF
>TRBJ1-1|TRBV13|TRBD1|16|-
TGTGCCAGCAGCTTCGAACAGGGGGTTCCGAACACTGAAGCTTTCTTT
CASSFEQGVPNTEAFF
>TRBJ1-3|TRBV28|-|16|-
TGTGCCAGCAGTTCGTATGCAGGGCGCTCTGGAAACACCATATATTTT
CASSSYAGRSGNTIYF
>TRBJ2-7|TRBV28|-|12|once
TGTGCCAGCGAACAGGGCAACGACGAGCAGTACTTC
CASEQGNDEQYF
>TRBJ1-5|TRBV6-1|-|14|-
TGTGCCAGCAGTGGCAGAATAAACAATCAGCCCCAGCATTTT
CASSGRINNQPQHF
>TRBJ2-7|TRBV9|TRBD2|15|few
TGTGCCAGCAGCCAGACTAGCGGGAGGGGCTACGAGCAGTACTTC
CASSQTSGRGYEQYF
>TRBJ2-5|TRBV9|TRBD2|17|few
TGTGCCAGCAGCTTAGGGACTAGCGGGAGGAGTCGGGAGACCCAGTACTTC
CASSLGTSGRSRETQYF
>TRBJ2-2|TRBV30|TRBD2|16|-
TGTGCCTGGAGAGGGCTAGCGGGATTAAGTACTGGGGAGCTGTTTTTT
CAWRGLAGLSTGELFF
>TRBJ2-5|TRBV19|-|12|-
TGTGCCAGTAGCGTTAGACAAGAGACCCAGTACTTC
CASSVRQETQYF
>TRBJ2-3|TRBV9|TRBD2|17|-
TGTGCCAGCAGCGTAGGGGGTAGCGGGAGTCGTGCAGATACGCAGTATTTT
CASSVGGSGSRADTQYF
>TRBJ1-2|TRBV5-6|TRBD1|13|-
TGTGCCAGCAGCTTAAACAGGGGAAGCGGCTACACCTTC
CASSLNRGSGYTF
>TRBJ1-1|TRBV11-1|-|14|once
TGTGCCAGCAGGCCACATACAGGGAGTACTGAAGCTTTCTTT
CASRPHTGSTEAFF
>TRBJ2-7|TRBV28|-|15|few
TGTGCCAGCAGTTTCCTGGACAGAAACACCTACGAGCAGTACTTC
CASSFLDRNTYEQYF
>TRBJ2-5|TRBV7-3|TRBD2|15|-
TGTGCCAGCAGCCCGGGACTAGCATTTCAAGAGACCCAGTACTTC
CASSPGLAFQETQYF
>TRBJ1-2|TRBV6-1|-|15|-
TGTGCCAGCAGTGAAGGTTGGGGGGGGCCCTATGGCTACACCTTC
CASSEGWGGPYGYTF
>TRBJ2-7|TRBV13|TRBD1|14|-
TGTGCCAGCAGCGTTTTGGGGGACAGGGACCAGCAGTACTTC
CASSVLGDRDQQYF
>TRBJ2-5|TRBV9|-|13|-
TGTGCCAGCAGCGTAGACCCGGTCCAGACCCAGTACTTC
CASSVDPVQTQYF
>TRBJ2-7|TRBV4-2|TRBD2|16|once
TGTGCCAGCAGCCAAACCGGGGGAGCGGGAGAGTACGAGCAGTACTTC
CASSQTGGAGEYEQYF
>TRBJ2-1|TRBV2|TRBD2|13|-
TGTGCCAGCAGTATGACTAGCGGGAGTCTGCAGTTCTTC
CASSMTSGSLQFF
>TRBJ2-7|TRBV4-2|-|14|few
TGTGCCAGCAGCCCGGACACAGGCTCCTACGAGCAGTACTTC
CASSPDTGSYEQYF
>TRBJ1-5|TRBV5-6|-|19|-
TGTGCCAGCAGCTTGCTTGGACAGAGCAGACTTTATAGCAATCAGCCCCAGCATTTT
CASSLLGQSRLYSNQPQHF
>TRBJ2-5|TRBV27|TRBD2|16|-
TGTGCCAGCAGTCTGGGACTAGCGGGAGGGAGAGAGACCCAGTACTTC
CASSLGLAGGRETQYF
>TRBJ2-7|TRBV4-2|-|16|-
TGTGCCAGCAGCCAGGGAGTGGCGGGTGACTCCTACGAGCAGTACTTC
CASSQGVAGDSYEQYF
>TRBJ2-5|TRBV29-1|-|13|-
TGCAGCGTTGTTCCTTCGGGTCGAGAGACCCAGTACTTC
CSVVPSGRETQYF
>TRBJ1-5|TRBV28|TRBD1|15|-
TGTGCCAGCACCATCCTGGACAGGGAGGGTCAGCCCCAGCATTTT
CASTILDREGQPQHF
>TRBJ1-1|TRBV29-1|TRBD1|14|-
TGCAGCGTTGTAAGGGCAGGGGGCGGGCCTGAAGCTTTCTTT
CSVVRAGGGPEAFF
>TRBJ2-7|TRBV4-2|-|15|-
TGTGCCAGCAGCCAACACAGGGATAGCTCCTACGAGCAGTACTTC
CASSQHRDSSYEQYF
>TRBJ1-4|TRBV19|TRBD1|16|few
TGTGCCAGTAGTCGTTCGGTTGACAGGGAATATGAAAAACTGTTTTTT
CASSRSVDREYEKLFF
>TRBJ2-5|TRBV7-7|-|13|-
TGTGCTAGCAGCTTTATCCCCGGAGAGACCCAGTACTTC
CASSFIPGETQYF
>TRBJ2-6|TRBV10-2|TRBD1|16|-
TGCGCCAGGACACAGGGGGCCGACTCTGGGGCCAACGTCCTGACTTTC
CARTQGADSGANVLTF
>TRBJ2-1|TRBV5-4|-|17|-
TGTGCCAGCAGCAGGGGACCGGAGGGGCCTCAATACAATGAGCAGTTCTTC
CASSRGPEGPQYNEQFF
>TRBJ1-2|TRBV6-5|-|12|-
TGTGCCAGCACCCCGGGGGGTTATGGCTACACCTTC
CASTPGGYGYTF
>TRBJ2-1|TRBV11-2|-|18|-
TGTGCCAGCAGTAGACAGGGCAGCGGGGGACTCGCCTACAATGAGCAGTTCTTC
CASSRQGSGGLAYNEQFF
>TRBJ2-1|TRBV9|-|16|-
TGTGCCAGCAGCGTAGTCGCCTCGACATCCTACAATGAGCAGTTCTTC
CASSVVASTSYNEQFF
>TRBJ1-1|TRBV4-1|-|14|-
TGCGCCAGCAGCCAAGCACTGCTGAACACTGAAGCTTTCTTT
CASSQALLNTEAFF
>TRBJ2-3|TRBV9|TRBD2|16|-
TGTGCCAGCAGCGTAGTAGCGGGAGGAACCACAGATACGCAGTATTTT
CASSVVAGGTTDTQYF
>TRBJ2-3|TRBV5-1|TRBD1|19|-
TGCGCCAGCAGCTTACTAGGAGCCGGGACAGATCCTAGCACAGATACGCAGTATTTT
CASSLLGAGTDPSTDTQYF
>TRBJ2-7|TRBV10-1|-|13|once
TGCGCCAGCAGTGAGAGAGTTGCCTACGAGCAGTACTTC
CASSERVAYEQYF
>TRBJ1-5|TRBV28|TRBD1|13|-
TGTGCCAGCAGAGGGACAGGGTATCAGCCCCAGCATTTT
CASRGTGYQPQHF
>TRBJ2-5|TRBV7-9|-|12|once
TGTGCCAGCAGCCCTTACCAAGAGACCCAGTACTTC
CASSPYQETQYF
>TRBJ2-4|TRBV27|-|14|-
TGTGCCAGCAGTTTGAACGGTGGGGCCCACGCCCAGTACTTC
CASSLNGGAHAQYF
>TRBJ2-7|TRBV7-9|-|15|-
TGTGCCAGCAGCTTAAGGGAGAGAAGGACGGACGAGCAGTACTTC
CASSLRERRTDEQYF
>TRBJ1-3|TRBV7-2|TRBD1|17|few
TGTGCCAGCAGCTTAGGAGGGCAGGGGGCGGCTGGAAACACCATATATTTT
CASSLGGQGAAGNTIYF
>TRBJ2-5|TRBV6-1|-|15|once
TGTGCCAGCAGTGAAGGTGTCATCTCGGGGGAGACCCAGTACTTC
CASSEGVISGETQYF
>TRBJ1-5|TRBV6-5|-|15|-
TGTGCCAGCAGTTACATAAGGGGTAGCAATCAGCCCCAGCATTTT
CASSYIRGSNQPQHF
>TRBJ1-4|TRBV6-1|-|15|-
TGTGCCAGCAGTCATTCAGTTGCAACTAATGAAAAACTGTTTTTT
CASSHSVATNEKLFF
>TRBJ1-2|TRBV15|-|16|-
TGTGCCACCAGCAGGACCCCAACAGTAGGGGCCCGTGGCTACACCTTC
CATSRTPTVGARGYTF
>TRBJ2-7|TRBV19|-|10|-
TGTGCCAGTGGGACATTCGAGCAGTACTTC
CASGTFEQYF
>TRBJ1-5|TRBV6-5|-|14|-
TGTGCCAGCAGGGAGAATTATAGCAATCAGCCCCAGCATTTT
CASRENYSNQPQHF
>TRBJ1-2|TRBV7-9|-|13|few
TGTGCCAGCAGCCGCGGGTTCCCGGATGGCTACACCTTC
CASSRGFPDGYTF
>TRBJ2-7|TRBV5-8|-|14|-
TGTGCCAGCAGACGGCGGGGTGGCGGCTACGAGCAGTACTTC
CASRRRGGGYEQYF
>TRBJ2-7|TRBV7-9|-|12|-
TGTGCCAGCAGCTTAAAGAGCTACGAGCAGTACTTC
CASSLKSYEQYF
>TRBJ1-5|TRBV10-3|-|12|few
TGTGCCATCAGTGAGCCGAATCAGCCCCAGCATTTT
CAISEPNQPQHF
>TRBJ2-5|TRBV11-2|-|12|-
TGTGCCAGCAGCTTAAGAGCGGAGACCCAGTACTTC
CASSLRAETQYF
>TRBJ2-7|TRBV30|-|13|-
TGTGCCTGGAGAGTGACAGCCTCCTACGAGCAGTACTTC
CAWRVTASYEQYF
>TRBJ1-6|TRBV5-1|-|16|-
TGCGCCAGCAGCTCGCCGACAGGACGAAGCAATTCACCCCTCCACTTT
CASSSPTGRSNSPLHF
>TRBJ1-2|TRBV6-4|TRBD1|14|-
TGTGCCAGCAGTCGGGGACAGGGGGCGCGTGGCTACACCTTC
CASSRGQGARGYTF